This entry features one TCR beta chain sequence. Authors of the study amplified TCR beta CDR3 regions from RNA transcripts. In the first-round RT-PCR of the TCR CDR3, the HTBI primer set was used. A single record per CDR3 protein comes from TCRdb applying MiXCR to the multiplex PCR reads. The table includes fewer than 350,000 distinct CDR3 sequences, about 21% detected once. Uncontrolled infection, other autoimmune disease, pregnancy and lactation each barred patients from inclusion. V trimming: 5 bases; J trimming: 6 bases; junction bases outside the gene matches: 7. The germline gives CDR1 MGHDK, CDR2 SYGVNS. This CDR3 comprises 15 residues. The data derive from a study of T cells in Graves' hyperthyroidism and ophthalmopathy.

The specimen was blood. This clonotype was obtained from a woman aged 45-65 years with Graves' hyperthyroidism. The chain carries TRBV25-1 and TRBJ1-4; 9 nucleotides match TRBD1. The CDR3 nucleotides are TGTGCCAGCAGTAACGACAGGGGGATTTATGAAAAACTGTTTTTT. It specifies CASSNDRGIYEKLFF. The variable domain in full, with the rest retrieved from reference TRBV25-1 and TRBJ1-4, is EADIYQTPRYLVIGTGKKITLECSQTMGHDKMYWYQQDPGMELHLIHYSYGVNSTEKGDLSSESTVSRIRTEHFPLTLESARPSHTSQYLCASSNDRGIYEKLFFGSGTQLSVL.